This TCR beta chain comes out of a study of T-cell memory formation after mild COVID-19 (dated by TCRdb to about 2021). In terms of the full investigation: TCR sequence clusters from the two donors were largely donor specific. Longitudinal TCRalpha and TCRbeta repertoire sequencing tracked T-cell clones expanding and contracting after mild COVID-19 in two donors. Two young, previously healthy adult volunteers, one female and one male, were included in the cohort. What the research found in general, with its limitations: Some responding clones were detected in pre-infection memory, which suggested that pre-existing cross-reactive memory T cells had joined the SARS-CoV-2 response. Contracting CD4+ clones were located mainly in the CM and EM memory subsets, whereas CD8+ clones were found to be enriched in EMRA. SARS-CoV-2 specificity of the second-wave clones peaking on day 37 was not confirmed. The study covered only a couple of mild cases, and larger cohorts including severe cases with pre-infection samples were considered necessary. Clones contracting from day 15 to 85 had balanced CD4/CD8 phenotypes, while a second wave expanding from day 15 to 37 was biased towards CD4+.

TCRdb names Illumina NovaSeq 6000 as the instrument used. TCRalpha and TCRbeta cDNA libraries were built by 5'RACE with constant-segment primers, adding sample barcodes and unique molecular identifiers. RNA was extracted from every sample with Trizol reagent. Library amplification was performed in two PCR steps, and a second sample barcode and Illumina TruSeq adapters were introduced in the second step. Sequencing of the libraries was done on an Illumina NovaSeq, producing 2 x 150 bp paired-end reads. Per the original workflow: Reads were demultiplexed and collapsed into UMI-guided consensus sequences with migec v1.2.7. Using mixcr v2.1.11, UMI consensuses were aligned to TRA and TRB V and J templates and then assembled into clonotypes. Clonotypes were classified as expanded or contracted when called significant by both edgeR and NoisET, with noise models trained on biological replicates. edgeR calls used a false discovery rate-adjusted p below 0.01 and a log2 fold-change threshold of 1. As an exploratory analysis of dynamics, PCA with hierarchical clustering was applied to max-normalized trajectories of the 1000 most abundant clonotypes. Each responding clone was given a CD4 or CD8 phenotype based on the CD4+ and CD8+ repertoires, which had been sequenced separately. The public reads were run again by TCRdb, first through fastp at Q25 and then through MiXCR, and only productive beta chains were kept. When rows share a CDR3 protein, they turn into one entry using the most common DNA and genes. TCRdb's processing, not the authors', yielded these V and J calls. The sample includes 350,000 to 450,000 distinct CDR3 sequences, with about 20% observed a single time. The top ten hold more than 8% of the sample.

Ficoll-Paque density gradient centrifugation was the method used to isolate PBMCs. This clonotype was seen ten or more times. It lacks a known antigen. The input lacks base qualities; no much larger clone sits a single base away. At the junction V is shortened by 5 bases and J by 6 bases; bases outside the gene matches: 7. Spanning cysteine to phenylalanine, the CDR3 consists of 13 amino acids. Kept here is only the CDR3 DNA, which spans 39 bases and is read in frame from base 1. Looking up the germline V gene yields CDR1 SGHRS and CDR2 YFSETQ. This TCR was recovered from an adult woman who had mild COVID-19 (a few samples of this study predate the infection). The sample titles of this study are shuffled in the database, so cell type and time point are left out; the donor was told from shared clones. Recombination connected TRBV5-1 to TRBJ1-2, with 7 bases aligning to TRBD1. Sequenced material: PBMCs or a T cell subset sorted from them (not recorded which). Here the CDR3 is given as CASRNGTADGYTF. The DNA sequence reads TGCGCCAGCAGGAACGGGACAGCTGATGGCTACACCTTC.